The sequence of this TCR beta chain was determined in a study of cytomegalovirus exposure and HLA in healthy donors. Study-level findings and limits: In a later analysis, a genetic analysis reported fewer productive-TCR N-insertions in an Asian-associated ancestry cluster than the cohort average.

PCR used 60 Vbeta primers and 13 Jbeta primers. Only in-frame clones appear in the TCRdb table, and some are missing; sequencing was by immunoSEQ multiplex PCR. The sample shows 150,000 to 200,000 clones, about 70% of them seen only once. Remarks on this clone: Its target is not known.

The sequenced sample was PBMCs. The sequence derives from a man aged 25 to 40 in good health and CMV-seropositive.

This CDR3 reads CASSSGLGGDEQFF. The CDR3 DNA sequence: TGTGCCAGCAGTTCGGGACTAGGGGGTGATGAGCAGTTCTTC. V usage is TRBV6-4 and J usage is TRBJ2-1; the match to TRBD2 covers 8 bases. Germline assignment: CDR1 MRHNA and CDR2 SNTAGT. CDR3 length: 14 residues. V trimming: 5 bases; J trimming: 8 bases; junction bases outside the gene matches: 8.